Shown below are 30 T cell receptor beta chains from a single sample sequenced in a study of human T cells and chemical hapten exposure. TCRdb reprocessed the RACE reads via MiXCR and lists one record per CDR3 protein. Here the sample spans roughly 200,000 distinct CDR3 sequences, 20% to 25% being singletons. Time point specified: patch test 1, 2 weeks after DPC sensitization. Noted treatment: therapeutic diphenylcyclopropenone sensitization with weekly scalp DPC. This specimen consisted of whole blood, obtained in connection with sensitization to the hapten diphenylcyclopropenone (DPC). The receptor source for this set is a woman in her forties or fifties with alopecia areata. Some clones in this sample may be carry-over from other donors' samples.

There are a few counts of this clonotype. The rearrangement links TRBV9 to TRBJ1-1; weak D call: TRBD1 (5 bases). This CDR3 contains 14 residues. Germline loops: CDR1 SGDLS, CDR2 YYNGEE. Trimming removed 4 bases from V and 4 bases from J, with 14 bases in between. For the CDR3, the DNA is TGTGCCAGCAGCCCCGGGCAGGGTCCCACTGAAGCTTTCTTT. This encodes CASSPGQGPTEAFF.

This clonotype was counted a few times. The chain couples TRBV29-1 to TRBJ2-1, with D perhaps TRBD1 or TRBD2 (6 bases each). V shed 1 base and J shed 4 bases, with 14 bases lying between them. This CDR3 is built from 15 residues. Germline CDR1 and CDR2: SQVTM and ANQGSEA. The CDR3 sequence is CSVEGQGRWYNEQFF. In nucleotides, the CDR3 is TGCAGCGTTGAAGGCCAGGGGAGGTGGTACAATGAGCAGTTCTTC.

Only a few counts were recorded for this clonotype. This sequence joins TRBV20-1 and TRBJ1-5; the match to TRBD1 covers 7 bases. CDR1 and CDR2 (germline): DFQATT, SNEGSKA (reference sequence). CDR3 length: 14 amino acids. The V segment lost 5 bases and the J segment 6 bases; nucleotides outside the gene matches: 10. CDR3 nucleotides: TGCAGTGCTCTGAAAGACAGGGCTGCTCAGCCCCAGCATTTT. Its translation is CSALKDRAAQPQHF.

The V and J genes are TRBV19 and TRBJ2-5; tentative D call: TRBD2 (6 bases). The CDR3 is made up of 15 amino acids. CDR1 is LNHDA and CDR2 is SQIVND in the germline V gene (reference sequence). Trimming removed 6 bases at V and 1 base at J, with 15 bases between. CDR3 amino acids: CASSPRVGGQETQYF. CDR3 DNA: TGTGCCAGTAGCCCCCGGGTCGGGGGCCAAGAGACCCAGTACTTC.

The CDR3 loop reads CASKAGSTDTQYF. The CDR3 DNA reads as TGCGCCAGCAAGGCAGGGAGCACAGATACGCAGTATTTT. The chain recombines TRBV5-1 with TRBJ2-3, with a possible D match to TRBD1 (5 bases). Per the germline V gene, CDR1 is SGHRS and CDR2 is YFSETQ. Trimming cost V 6 bases and J 0 bases, with 8 bases left between them. This CDR3 is built from 13 residues.

This chain uses TRBV27 with TRBJ1-6; 9 positions match TRBD1. CDR1 and CDR2 (germline): MNHEY, SMNVEV (reference sequence). V shed 6 bases, J shed 9 bases, and the junction held 6 bases outside the gene matches. This CDR3 is 14 amino acids long. The CDR3 bases are TGTGCCAGCAGCCACCCGGACAGGGGTTCACCCCTCCACTTT. Protein sequence: CASSHPDRGSPLHF.

There are a few counts of this clonotype. The J gene is TRBJ2-7, the V gene TRBV11-1, with TRBD1 matching 9 bases. CDR1 is SGHAT and CDR2 is FQDESV in the germline V gene (reference sequence). V lost 5 bases to trimming and J lost 2 bases; unmatched junction nucleotides: 7. This CDR3 spans 15 amino acids. The CDR3 loop reads CASSRGTGSPYEQYF. The DNA of the CDR3 is TGTGCCAGCAGCCGAGGGACAGGGAGCCCCTACGAGCAGTACTTC.

V and J are TRBV10-1 and TRBJ2-5, with D hard to call. Germline CDR1 WNHNN, CDR2 SYGVQD (reference sequence). Trimming cost V 0 bases and J 5 bases, with 16 bases left between them. The CDR3 is 16 amino acids. The CDR3 coding sequence is TGCGCCAGCAGTGAGTCGAAGAGCGTAGAAGGGGAGACCCAGTACTTC. Its protein product is CASSESKSVEGETQYF.

The chain combines TRBV10-3 with TRBJ2-2; the D is unclear. V shed 3 bases and J shed 3 bases, with 11 bases lying between them. There are 15 residues in the CDR3. Looked up from germline, CDR1 is ENHRY and CDR2 is SYGVKD. Here the CDR3 reads CAISEGVLDTGELFF. The CDR3 DNA reads as TGTGCCATCAGTGAAGGTGTCTTAGACACCGGGGAGCTGTTTTTT.

V and J are TRBV6-5 and TRBJ2-3; D may be TRBD2 (5 bases). Trimming shortened V by 0 bases and J by 6 bases, and 13 bases separated the two germline ends. Germline CDR1 reads MNHEY; CDR2 reads SVGAGI. This CDR3 has 15 residues. The CDR3: CASSYSGSAKDTQYF. The CDR3, as DNA: TGTGCCAGCAGTTACTCAGGTAGCGCCAAGGATACGCAGTATTTT.

V usage is TRBV7-9 and J usage is TRBJ2-1, with D possibly matching TRBD2 (6 bases). CDR1 is SEHNR and CDR2 is FQNEAQ in the germline V gene (reference sequence). This CDR3 has 15 residues. Trimming pared 1 base from V and 8 bases from J, leaving 15 bases between. CDR3 DNA: TGTGCCAGCAGCTTAGGGGCGTCCCCGGGGGATGAGCAGTTCTTC. It yields the protein CASSLGASPGDEQFF. The full variable domain, completed using reference TRBV7-9 and TRBJ2-1, is DTGVSQNPRHKITKRGQNVTFRCDPISEHNRLYWYRQTLGQGPEFLTYFQNEAQLEKSRLLSDRFSAERPKGSFSTLEIQRTEQGDSAMYLCASSLGASPGDEQFFGPGTRLTVL.

On this clonotype: The junction differs from germline at one of its ends, possibly a read error. The chain carries TRBV11-2 and TRBJ2-5; possible D gene TRBD1, 6 bases. Germline CDR1 SGHAT, CDR2 FQNNGV. This CDR3 region has 15 residues. The CDR3 DNA sequence: TGTGTCAGCAGCTTGCCGGGACAAGGGTCGGAGACCCAGTACTTC. Its translation: CVSSLPGQGSETQYF.

The sample holds many counts of this clonotype. This CDR3 reads CASSLGRDANTEAFF. Written as DNA, the CDR3 is TGTGCCAGCAGCTTAGGGAGGGACGCGAACACTGAAGCTTTCTTT. This chain links TRBV7-3 with TRBJ1-1; perhaps TRBD1 as D (5 bases). The V end lost 2 bases, the J end lost 1 base, and 11 bases lay between the germline ends. CDR1 is SGHTA, CDR2 FQGTGA, per germline. There are 15 residues in the CDR3.

This clonotype was picked up a small number of times. The rearrangement links TRBV29-1 to TRBJ1-4, with 7 bases aligning to TRBD1. The CDR3 length is 14 residues. Trimming took 7 bases from V and 8 from J; bases not matched to a gene: 13. Germline V gives CDR1 SQVTM, CDR2 ANQGSEA. The CDR3 DNA reads TGCAGCGCTGCCACAGGGGTAGGAGGAGAAAAACTGTTTTTT. Residues: CSAATGVGGEKLFF.

The DNA for the CDR3 is TGTGCCAGCAGTGAGACGACAGACTATGGCTACACCTTC. As protein: CASSETTDYGYTF. The genes are TRBV6-4 and TRBJ1-2; perhaps TRBD1 as D (5 bases). Germline CDR1 is MRHNA and CDR2 is SNTAGT. Trimming stripped 3 bases from V and 3 bases from J, with 8 bases between. The CDR3 is made up of 13 amino acids.

This clonotype was observed a handful of times. The chain carries TRBV6-1 and TRBJ1-2, with a possible D match to TRBD1 (5 bases). Germline-derived CDR1 and CDR2 are MNHNS and SASEGT. The CDR3 runs 15 residues. Trimming took 2 bases from V and 4 from J, leaving 14 bases between them. The CDR3 here is CASSETGGGFYGYTF. For the CDR3, the DNA is TGTGCCAGCAGTGAAACAGGCGGAGGATTCTATGGCTACACCTTC.

V usage is TRBV18 and J usage is TRBJ2-7, with D perhaps matching TRBD1 or TRBD2 (5 bases each). Trimming removed 2 bases at V and 3 bases at J, with 11 bases between. Per germline, CDR1 KGHSH and CDR2 LQKENI. The CDR3 length is 14 residues. CDR3 sequence: CASSPGGPSYEQYF. The CDR3, as DNA: TGTGCCAGCTCACCAGGGGGACCCAGCTACGAGCAGTACTTC.

This clonotype came up a few times. The chain is built from TRBV12-3 or TRBV12-4 and TRBJ1-4; 8 bases agree with TRBD1. V shed 6 bases and J 3 bases; nucleotides not matched to a gene: 6. The CDR3 runs to 15 residues. The CDR3 nucleotides read TGTGCCAGCAGGAAGCAGGGGGCCGCTAATGAAAAACTGTTTTTT. Translated: CASRKQGAANEKLFF.

This clonotype came up a few times. The gene calls are TRBV7-9 and TRBJ2-5, with 9 bases matching TRBD2. The germline gives CDR1 SEHNR, CDR2 FQNEAQ (reference sequence). CDR3 size: 15 residues. The ends lost 3 bases at V and 2 bases at J; junction bases unmatched: 4. The CDR3 spells CASSFSTSGQETQYF. In nucleotides, the CDR3 is TGTGCCAGCAGCTTCTCGACTAGCGGACAAGAGACCCAGTACTTC.

This rearrangement joins TRBV11-2 to TRBJ1-1, with 7 bases lining up with TRBD1. The length of the CDR3 is 15 residues. J was trimmed by 3 bases and V by 4 bases; bases with no gene match: 8. CDR1 and CDR2 (germline): SGHAT, FQNNGV. Here the CDR3 DNA reads TGTGCCAGCAGCTCAATTAGACAGGGATACACTGAAGCTTTCTTT. As protein: CASSSIRQGYTEAFF. The full variable domain, with the rest looked up from reference TRBV11-2 and TRBJ1-1, is EAGVAQSPRYKIIEKRQSVAFWCNPISGHATLYWYQQILGQGPKLLIQFQNNGVVDDSQLPKDRFSAERLKGVDSTLKIQPAKLEDSAVYLCASSSIRQGYTEAFFGQGTRLTVV.

The chain is built from TRBV10-2 and TRBJ2-3, with TRBD1 as a possible D gene (5 bases). Trimming removed 8 bases at V and 6 bases at J, with 9 bases between. Germline CDR1 WSHSY, CDR2 SAAADI. The CDR3 has 11 residues. The CDR3 bases are TGCGCCAGCCAAGCAGGGGATACGCAGTATTTT. As protein: CASQAGDTQYF.

In this sample, this clonotype turned up a few times. The chain recombines TRBV5-1 with TRBJ2-3; the match to TRBD2 covers 11 bases. V gave up 3 bases and J gave up 5 bases; unmatched junction bases: 11. This CDR3 comprises 17 residues. Germline CDR1 SGHRS, CDR2 YFSETQ. The CDR3 loop is CASSSERLAGRVDTQYF. The CDR3 DNA reads TGCGCCAGCAGCTCCGAACGACTAGCGGGAAGGGTAGATACGCAGTATTTT.

This clonotype was detected a few times. V usage is TRBV18 and J usage is TRBJ1-6, with TRBD1 matching 7 bases. The CDR3 consists of 16 residues. CDR1 is KGHSH and CDR2 is LQKENI in the germline V gene. Unmatched junction bases numbered 2, after V lost 3 bases and J lost 0 bases. This CDR3 reads CASSPDRSSYNSPLHF. The CDR3 DNA reads as TGTGCCAGCTCACCGGACAGGAGCTCCTATAATTCACCCCTCCACTTT.

This clonotype occurred a few times. The chain has TRBV7-8 and TRBJ2-1; D gene uncertain. CDR3 length: 14 residues. V gave up 3 bases and J gave up 4 bases, with 10 bases separating them. Looked up from germline, CDR1 is SGHVS and CDR2 is FQNEAQ. CDR3 amino acids: CASSFGGTYNEQFF. As DNA, the CDR3 is TGTGCCAGCAGCTTCGGCGGTACTTACAATGAGCAGTTCTTC.

This clonotype was detected a few times. The chain recombines TRBV29-1 with TRBJ2-1; D remains unclear. V gave up 6 bases and J gave up 3 bases, with 21 bases separating them. CDR1 and CDR2 (germline): SQVTM, ANQGSEA. The CDR3 has 16 amino acids. CDR3: CSVPNTGSRHYNEQFF. The CDR3 DNA reads as TGCAGCGTACCCAACACCGGTTCTCGACACTACAATGAGCAGTTCTTC.

The rearrangement joins TRBV6-2 or TRBV6-3 to TRBJ2-3, with D possibly being TRBD1 (5 bases). V lost 5 bases and J lost 2, with 11 bases in between. The V gene's germline CDR1 is MNHEY and CDR2 SVGEGT. The CDR3 extends over 14 amino acids. DNA of the CDR3: TGTGCCAGCAGTCCAGGGAACCCCACAGATACGCAGTATTTT. Protein sequence: CASSPGNPTDTQYF.

The rearrangement joins TRBV5-1 to TRBJ1-6; no firm D call. CDR1 and CDR2 (germline): SGHRS, YFSETQ. CDR3 size: 16 residues. Trimming removed 1 base at V and 3 bases at J, with 11 bases between. The CDR3 spells CASSLLWGNYNSPLHF. As DNA, the CDR3 is TGCGCCAGCAGCTTGCTTTGGGGAAACTATAATTCACCCCTCCACTTT.

The genes are TRBV9 and TRBJ2-2, with D perhaps TRBD1 (6 bases). In germline, CDR1 is SGDLS, CDR2 YYNGEE. The CDR3 runs to 13 residues. Trimming cost V 1 base and J 5 bases, with 6 bases left between them. The CDR3 loop reads CASSVQGTGELFF. The CDR3 DNA reads TGTGCCAGCAGCGTACAGGGGACCGGGGAGCTGTTTTTT.

The gene calls are TRBV12-3 or TRBV12-4 and TRBJ1-1, with 8 bases fitting TRBD1. Losses at the gene ends were 6 bases for V and 10 bases for J; bases not matched to a gene: 7. The CDR3 extends over 12 amino acids. CDR3: CASSPIQGGAFF. Here the CDR3 DNA reads TGTGCCAGCAGCCCCATACAGGGGGGAGCTTTCTTT.

In its sample, this clonotype was seen a few times. CDR3 in DNA: TGTGCCAGCAGTGTTCTCAGGGGAGGGCAGTTCTTC. Translated: CASSVLRGGQFF. V gene TRBV6-6 combines with J gene TRBJ2-1; tentatively, D is TRBD1 or TRBD2 (6 bases each). The CDR3 consists of 12 residues. Germline V lookup: CDR1 MNHNY, CDR2 SVGAGI (reference sequence). The ends were cut back, 5 bases at V and 12 bases at J, with 14 bases in the middle.